This TCR beta chain derives from a study of T cell responses to AZD1222 COVID-19 vaccine. Findings and limits, study-wide: Seropositivity was recorded at baseline in only six AZD1222 recipients.

Profiling relied on immunoSEQ multiplex PCR, and the TCRdb table lists in-frame clones only, not all of them. The profile shows approximately 110,000 clones, roughly 84% of them singletons. Trimming pared 2 bases from V and 2 bases from J, leaving 7 bases between. Per the germline V gene, CDR1 is GTSNPN and CDR2 is SVGIG (reference sequence). The CDR3 spans 12 residues. Worth noting for this clone: Its target is unknown.

The source material was peripheral blood, sampled on day 0 of AZD1222 vaccination. The chain carries TRBV30 and TRBJ2-7, with D possibly being TRBD1 (5 bases). This TCR derives from an adult in good health. CDR3 coding DNA: TGTGCCTGGAGTCAGGGAACCTACGAGCAGTACTTC. Amino acid sequence: CAWSQGTYEQYF.